This T cell receptor (beta chain) is from a study of graft-versus-host responses after intestinal transplantation. Study-wide context: Induction using anti-thymocyte globulin, followed by tacrolimus and steroids for 3 to 4 years, was given to all recipients.

This table comes from immunoSEQ multiplex PCR, and its TCRdb copy is limited to in-frame clones, with some not included. Of roughly 85,000 clones in the sample, under 95% were seen once. Remarks on this clone: As yet, its antigen is unknown.

The CDR3 has 11 amino acids. Germline V gives CDR1 MNHEY, CDR2 SVGAGI. Study results and limitations: Recipient bone marrow held GvH clones, some seen earlier in ileum or blood. Levels of circulating GvH clones at their peak were associated with early post-transplant HvG declines. Clonal ratios of graft-versus-host to host-versus-graft in allografts were high for patients exhibiting graft-donor T cell macrochimerism.

This specimen was unstimulated CD8+ T cells sorted from spleen or lymph node cells, taken before transplant. This receptor was taken from a human donor who was the organ donor for an intestinal transplant. The chain links TRBV6-5 to TRBJ2-5, with D hard to call. The DNA end is a closer match to TRBJ2-7, so the J assignment may be wrong. The CDR3 DNA reads TGTGCCAGCAGGTCCGCCTACGAGCAGTACTTC. The encoded protein is CASRSAYEQYF.